Presented here are 29 T cell receptor beta chains from one specimen sequenced in a study of T cell responses to AZD1222 COVID-19 vaccine. Only in-frame clones appear in the TCRdb table, and some are missing; sequencing was by immunoSEQ multiplex PCR. The profile shows about 100,000 clones, over 90% of them singletons. This sample comprised peripheral blood, obtained on day 0 of AZD1222 vaccination. These TCRs come from an adult in good health.

This clone was seen a few times. The chain recombines TRBV5-4 with TRBJ2-2; 13 bases fit TRBD2. CDR3 length equals 16 residues. V was pared by 2 bases and J by 7 bases, with 5 bases of the junction left unmatched. CDR1 and CDR2 from the germline V gene are SGHNT and YYREEE (reference sequence). In DNA form, the CDR3 reads TGTGCCAGCAGCTTTGGACTAGCGGGAGAAGTCGGGGAGCTGTTTTTT. Translating it yields CASSFGLAGEVGELFF.

The chain has TRBV6-6 and TRBJ1-3, with no clear D. The CDR3 is 15 amino acids. Germline CDR1 is MNHNY and CDR2 is SVGAGI (reference sequence). The germline V and J ends were trimmed by 7 bases and 0 bases, with 13 bases remaining between them. This CDR3 is CASTQGRSSGNTIYF. CDR3 in DNA: TGTGCCAGCACTCAAGGACGGAGCTCTGGAAACACCATATATTTT.

This chain links TRBV28 with TRBJ1-5; D is perhaps TRBD1 (6 bases). The germline V gene encodes CDR1 MDHEN and CDR2 SYDVKM. With 7 bases removed from V and 7 bases from J, the gap between germline ends came to 14 bases. The CDR3 is made up of 13 amino acids. CDR3 sequence reads: CASMEQGGQPQHF. Here the CDR3 DNA reads TGTGCCAGCATGGAACAGGGAGGACAGCCCCAGCATTTT.

The chain is built from TRBV11-2 and TRBJ1-1, with 8 bases lining up with TRBD1. The CDR3 is 14 amino acids. Losses at the gene ends were 5 bases for V and 5 bases for J; bases not matched to a gene: 7. The germline V gene encodes CDR1 SGHAT and CDR2 FQNNGV. CDR3 in DNA: TGTGCCAGCAGCCCGGGACAGGATATTACTGAAGCTTTCTTT. Translation: CASSPGQDITEAFF. Looking up the rest from reference TRBV11-2 and TRBJ1-1 gives the full variable domain: EAGVAQSPRYKIIEKRQSVAFWCNPISGHATLYWYQQILGQGPKLLIQFQNNGVVDDSQLPKDRFSAERLKGVDSTLKIQPAKLEDSAVYLCASSPGQDITEAFFGQGTRLTVV.

The genes are TRBV27 and TRBJ2-1, with D possibly called TRBD1 or TRBD2 (5 bases each). CDR3 length equals 20 residues. Germline V gene sequence: CDR1 MNHEY, CDR2 SMNVEV (reference sequence). Trimming took off 3 bases at V and 1 base at J, with 25 bases between the two ends. CDR3 amino acids: CASSFLLRTPGRWSYNEQFF. The DNA for the CDR3 is TGTGCCAGCAGTTTCCTATTGAGGACCCCGGGACGCTGGTCCTACAATGAGCAGTTCTTC.

The chain links TRBV6-5 to TRBJ1-3; no clear D gene. The germline V and J ends were trimmed by 4 bases and 0 bases, with 13 bases remaining between them. Germline CDR1 and CDR2: MNHEY and SVGAGI. There are 16 residues in the CDR3. This chain's CDR3 is CASSSGPMSSGNTIYF. The CDR3 nucleotides are TGTGCCAGCAGTTCGGGTCCTATGAGCTCTGGAAACACCATATATTTT.

J is TRBJ1-1 and V is TRBV3-1 (or the pseudogene TRBV3-2), with D maybe TRBD1 (5 bases). The V and J ends lost 7 bases and 1 base respectively, with 13 bases between them. The CDR3 consists of 14 residues. Per the germline V gene, CDR1 is LGHDT and CDR2 is YNNKEL (reference sequence). The DNA for the CDR3 is TGTGCCAGCACCCTAGGGGTTGGGAACACTGAAGCTTTCTTT. This encodes CASTLGVGNTEAFF.

This clone showed up just once. The rearrangement joins TRBV4-1 to TRBJ2-2; TRBD2 matches at 9 bases. V was clipped by 2 bases and J by 2 bases; unmatched bases: 3. CDR1 and CDR2 from the germline V gene are MGHRA and YSYEKL. The CDR3 length is 16 residues. The CDR3 DNA reads TGCGCCAGCAGCCAACATAGCGGGAGCAACACCGGGGAGCTGTTTTTT. This translates into CASSQHSGSNTGELFF.

The sample holds a few counts of this clone. The chain uses TRBV28 and TRBJ2-1, with 9 bases aligning to TRBD1. After removal of 2 bases from V and 5 bases from J, the junction contained 7 bases not matched to a gene. This CDR3 has 16 residues. Germline CDR1 is MDHEN and CDR2 is SYDVKM. The DNA of the CDR3 is TGTGCCAGCAGTTTAGCGGGACAGGGAGGAAACAATGAGCAGTTCTTC. Amino acid sequence: CASSLAGQGGNNEQFF.

The CDR3 nucleotides are TGTGCAAGTCGCTTAGTTTTAGCGGGGTCCTACGAGCAGTACTTC. Residues: CASRLVLAGSYEQYF. The gene calls are TRBV12-2 and TRBJ2-7; no DNA check was done on the table's D call, TRBD2. TRBV12-2 is given as a pseudogene. The CDR3 loop spans 15 amino acids.

V and J are TRBV19 and TRBJ2-7; D remains ambiguous. From germline, CDR1 is LNHDA and CDR2 SQIVND (reference sequence). V dropped 3 bases and J dropped 6 bases, with 24 bases sitting between them. The CDR3 covers 17 residues. The CDR3 bases are TGTGCCAGTAGTATTTGGGTCTCGCGGTTGGGGTCGGGCGAGCAGTACTTC. Protein sequence: CASSIWVSRLGSGEQYF.

The V gene is TRBV27, the J gene TRBJ1-1; D not certain. The V end lost 2 bases, the J end lost 5 bases, and 9 bases lay between the germline ends. This CDR3 has 13 residues. The germline V gene has CDR1 MNHEY and CDR2 SMNVEV (reference sequence). The CDR3 here is CASSLTLPTEAFF. CDR3 in DNA: TGTGCCAGCAGTTTAACCCTGCCAACTGAAGCTTTCTTT.

The gene calls are TRBV5-1 and TRBJ2-3; a possible D gene is TRBD2 (6 bases). The CDR3 totals 16 residues. Trimming pared 0 bases from V and 1 base from J, leaving 12 bases between. From germline, CDR1 is SGHRS and CDR2 YFSETQ. CDR3 protein: CASSLVLRDGTDTQYF. The CDR3 nucleotides read TGCGCCAGCAGCTTGGTTTTGCGGGACGGCACAGATACGCAGTATTTT.

This chain joins TRBV19 and TRBJ1-2; the D is unclear. The CDR3 has 15 amino acids. In germline, CDR1 is LNHDA, CDR2 SQIVND (reference sequence). Trimming took off 6 bases at V and 0 bases at J, with 14 bases between the two ends. The CDR3 reads CASSREKSSNYGYTF. The DNA of the CDR3 is TGTGCCAGTAGCCGGGAGAAATCCTCTAACTATGGCTACACCTTC.

The chain links TRBV13 to TRBJ1-1; perhaps TRBD1 as D (5 bases). V was cut by 0 bases and J by 0 bases, with 14 bases left in between. CDR1 is PRHDT and CDR2 is FYEKMQ in the germline V gene (reference sequence). This CDR3 comprises 17 residues. In nucleotides, the CDR3 is TGTGCCAGCAGCTTAGGCCTGGGGGGACTCCTGAACACTGAAGCTTTCTTT. It specifies CASSLGLGGLLNTEAFF.

J is TRBJ1-3 and V is TRBV27, with a weak D call TRBD1 (6 bases). This CDR3 is built from 14 residues. Trimming pared 4 bases from V and 4 bases from J, leaving 11 bases between. CDR1 MNHEY and CDR2 SMNVEV come from the germline V gene (reference sequence). The CDR3 spells CASSSRGSGNTIYF. The CDR3 region has the DNA TGTGCCAGCAGTTCGAGGGGGTCGGGAAACACCATATATTTT.

This CDR3 reads CASSLVQAGGYSYNEQFF. The CDR3 DNA reads TGTGCCAGCAGCTTAGTTCAAGCGGGAGGATACTCCTACAATGAGCAGTTCTTC. The chain combines TRBV7-6 with TRBJ2-1; TRBD2 agrees at 9 bases. This CDR3 has 18 amino acids. Germline V gene lookup returns CDR1 SGHVS and CDR2 FNYEAQ. V was pared by 1 base and J by 0 bases, with 7 bases of the junction left unmatched.

Written as DNA, the CDR3 is TGCGCCAGCAGCCAAGTTATGGGGGTGATGTCGTTCTTT. It encodes CASSQVMGVMSFF. The genes are TRBV4-1 and TRBJ1-1; TRBD1 is a possible D gene (5 bases). This CDR3 spans 13 amino acids. V was cut by 1 base and J by 14 bases, with 17 bases left in between. CDR1 is MGHRA and CDR2 is YSYEKL in the germline V gene.

The gene calls are TRBV30 and TRBJ2-1; no definite D call. The ends were cut back, 4 bases at V and 10 bases at J, with 11 bases in the middle. Germline CDR1 GTSNPN, CDR2 SVGIG (reference sequence). CDR3 length: 11 residues. The CDR3 sequence is CAWKLVYEQFF. Written as DNA, the CDR3 is TGTGCCTGGAAGTTAGTGTACGAGCAGTTCTTC. Full variable domain (missing parts from reference TRBV30 and TRBJ2-1): SQTIHQWPATLVQPVGSPLSLECTVEGTSNPNLYWYRQAAGRGLQLLFYSVGIGQISSEVPQNLSASRPQDRQFILSSKKLLLSDSGFYLCAWKLVYEQFFGPGTRLTVL.

The J gene is TRBJ2-7, the V gene TRBV7-9, with D unresolved. The ends were cut back, 1 base at V and 4 bases at J, with 14 bases in the middle. Germline V gene lookup returns CDR1 SEHNR and CDR2 FQNEAQ (reference sequence). This CDR3 contains 15 residues. In DNA, the CDR3 is TGTGCCAGCAGCTTAGTATCCCGGCCGGTATACGAGCAGTACTTC. It encodes CASSLVSRPVYEQYF.

For the CDR3, the DNA is TGTGCCAGCAGCTTAGCGCAGGGCTATGGCTACACCTTC. This translates into CASSLAQGYGYTF. The chain carries TRBV7-8 and TRBJ1-2, with D perhaps matching TRBD1 (5 bases). The CDR3 consists of 13 residues. Trimming took 0 bases from V and 4 from J, leaving 6 bases between them. Germline V gene sequence: CDR1 SGHVS, CDR2 FQNEAQ.

The rearrangement links TRBV6-5 to TRBJ1-1; D might be TRBD1 (5 bases). Trimming took off 2 bases at V and 0 bases at J, with 10 bases between the two ends. There are 15 residues in the CDR3. Germline CDR1 and CDR2: MNHEY and SVGAGI. DNA of the CDR3: TGTGCCAGCAGTTACGTGCAGGGACTGAACACTGAAGCTTTCTTT. Translated: CASSYVQGLNTEAFF.

This chain joins TRBV4-2 and TRBJ1-1; D is uncertain. The CDR3 runs to 14 residues. Germline V lookup: CDR1 LGHNA, CDR2 YNFKEQ. Trimming shortened V by 0 bases and J by 1 base, and 6 bases separated the two germline ends. The CDR3 loop reads CASSQEPRNTEAFF. The CDR3 nucleotides are TGTGCCAGCAGCCAAGAGCCCCGGAACACTGAAGCTTTCTTT.

The chain combines TRBV11-2 with TRBJ2-1, with TRBD1 as a possible D gene (6 bases). Germline V CDR1 and CDR2: SGHAT, FQNNGV. Trimming cost V 7 bases and J 0 bases, with 10 bases left between them. The CDR3 is 14 residues long. The CDR3 DNA sequence: TGTGCCAGCACCGACAGGAGCTCCTACAATGAGCAGTTCTTC. Its protein is CASTDRSSYNEQFF. Full variable domain (remainder filled in from reference TRBV11-2 and TRBJ2-1): EAGVAQSPRYKIIEKRQSVAFWCNPISGHATLYWYQQILGQGPKLLIQFQNNGVVDDSQLPKDRFSAERLKGVDSTLKIQPAKLEDSAVYLCASTDRSSYNEQFFGPGTRLTVL.

The chain carries TRBV9 and TRBJ2-3; D is undetermined. The V gene's germline CDR1 is SGDLS and CDR2 YYNGEE. V was clipped by 4 bases and J by 9 bases, with 15 bases between them. This CDR3 has 13 residues. The CDR3 reads CASSPIDSATQYF. In DNA, the CDR3 is TGTGCCAGCAGCCCCATTGATTCTGCAACGCAGTATTTT.

V gene TRBV3-1 (or the pseudogene TRBV3-2) combines with J gene TRBJ1-1; D not resolved. The CDR3 sequence is 15 residues long. Trimming removed 2 bases at V and 4 bases at J, with 14 bases between. Germline V CDR1 and CDR2: LGHDT, YNNKEL (reference sequence). The CDR3 sequence is CASSQFAGPSTEAFF. CDR3 DNA: TGTGCCAGCAGCCAATTTGCGGGCCCGAGCACTGAAGCTTTCTTT.

The V call is TRBV6-6, the J call TRBJ1-2, with D unresolved. V lost 11 bases and J lost 2, with 15 bases in between. Germline values: CDR1 MNHNY, CDR2 SVGAGI (reference sequence). The CDR3 is 13 amino acids. CDR3 in amino acids: CASSGVGNYGYTF. The DNA of the CDR3 is TGTGCCTCCTCTGGGGTAGGGAACTATGGCTACACCTTC.

V is TRBV13 and J is TRBJ1-5; 7 bases agree with TRBD1. Germline V gene sequence: CDR1 PRHDT, CDR2 FYEKMQ (reference sequence). This CDR3 is 15 amino acids long. V shed 5 bases, J shed 4 bases, and the junction held 8 bases outside the gene matches. CDR3 in amino acids: CASSEQGVPNQPQHF. The CDR3 DNA reads TGTGCCAGCAGCGAGCAGGGGGTACCTAATCAGCCCCAGCATTTT.

The rearrangement links TRBV6-1 to TRBJ1-6; D call uncertain. Trimming cost V 3 bases and J 4 bases, with 4 bases left between them. The CDR3 runs 13 residues. In germline, CDR1 is MNHNS, CDR2 SASEGT. The CDR3 region is CASSDKYNSPLHF. For the CDR3, the DNA is TGTGCCAGCAGTGACAAATATAATTCACCCCTCCACTTT.